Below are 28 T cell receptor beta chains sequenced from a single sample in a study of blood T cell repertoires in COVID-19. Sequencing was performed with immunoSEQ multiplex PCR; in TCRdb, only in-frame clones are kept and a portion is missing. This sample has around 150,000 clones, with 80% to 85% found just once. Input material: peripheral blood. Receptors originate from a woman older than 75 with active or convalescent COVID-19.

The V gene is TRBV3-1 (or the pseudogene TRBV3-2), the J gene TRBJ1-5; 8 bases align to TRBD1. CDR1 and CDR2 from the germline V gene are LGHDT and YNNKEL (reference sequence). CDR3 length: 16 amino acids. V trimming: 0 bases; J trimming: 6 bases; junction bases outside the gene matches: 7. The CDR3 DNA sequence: TGTGCCAGCAGCCAAGAGGGCAGGGGGCTCGGTCAGCCCCAGCATTTT. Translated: CASSQEGRGLGQPQHF.

CDR3 bases: TGTGCCTGGTCTTTTTCGGAGACCCAGTACTTC. The encoded protein is CAWSFSETQYF. The J gene is TRBJ2-5, the V gene TRBV30; the D is unclear. V was pared by 5 bases and J by 5 bases, with 9 bases between. This CDR3 is 11 amino acids long. In germline, CDR1 is GTSNPN, CDR2 SVGIG (reference sequence).

In DNA, the CDR3 is TGTGCCAGCAGTCGACAATCTAACTATGGCTACACCTTC. This gives the protein CASSRQSNYGYTF. The rearrangement uses TRBV6-5 and TRBJ1-2; D ambiguous. The CDR3 length is 13 residues. The germline gives CDR1 MNHEY, CDR2 SVGAGI. Trimming pared 5 bases from V and 0 bases from J, leaving 7 bases between.

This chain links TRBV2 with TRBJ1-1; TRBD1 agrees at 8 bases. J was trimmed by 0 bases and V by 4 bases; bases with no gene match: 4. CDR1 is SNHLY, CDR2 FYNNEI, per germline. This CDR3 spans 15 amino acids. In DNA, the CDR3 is TGTGCCAGCAGTGGGACAGGGCGGATGAACACTGAAGCTTTCTTT. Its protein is CASSGTGRMNTEAFF.

The CDR3 reads CASSLEGLRGEQYF. CDR3 sequence (DNA): TGTGCCAGCAGCTTAGAGGGTCTACGCGGGGAGCAGTACTTC. This chain connects TRBV7-2 to TRBJ2-7, with TRBD2 as a possible D gene (5 bases). V shed 1 base and J shed 7 bases, with 14 bases lying between them. The CDR3 has 14 residues. CDR1 and CDR2 from the germline V gene are SGHTA and FQGNSA.

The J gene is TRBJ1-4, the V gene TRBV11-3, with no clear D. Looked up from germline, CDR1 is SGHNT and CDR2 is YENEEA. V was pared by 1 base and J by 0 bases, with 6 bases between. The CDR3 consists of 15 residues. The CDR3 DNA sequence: TGTGCCAGCAGCTTAGGAGGAACAACTAATGAAAAACTGTTTTTT. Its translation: CASSLGGTTNEKLFF.

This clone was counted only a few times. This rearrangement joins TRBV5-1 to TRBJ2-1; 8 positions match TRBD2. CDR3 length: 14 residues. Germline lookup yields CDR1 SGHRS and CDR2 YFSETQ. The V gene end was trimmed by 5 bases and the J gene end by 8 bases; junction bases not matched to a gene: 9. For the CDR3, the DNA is TGCGCCAGCAGGTTAGCGGGGACCATGGATGAGCAGTTCTTC. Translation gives CASRLAGTMDEQFF.

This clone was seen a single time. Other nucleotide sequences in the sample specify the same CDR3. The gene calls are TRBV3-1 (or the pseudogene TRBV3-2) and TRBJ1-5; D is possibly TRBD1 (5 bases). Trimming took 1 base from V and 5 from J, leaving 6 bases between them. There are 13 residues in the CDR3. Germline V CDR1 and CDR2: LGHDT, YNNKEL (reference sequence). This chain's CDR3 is CASSQGRDQPQHF. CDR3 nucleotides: TGTGCCAGCAGCCAAGGCAGGGATCAGCCCCAGCATTTT.

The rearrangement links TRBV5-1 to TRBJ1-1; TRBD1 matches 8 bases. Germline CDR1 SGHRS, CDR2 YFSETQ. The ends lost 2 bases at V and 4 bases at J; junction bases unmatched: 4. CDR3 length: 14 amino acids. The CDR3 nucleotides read TGCGCCAGCAGCTTAACAGGGGGGATCACTGAAGCTTTCTTT. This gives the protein CASSLTGGITEAFF.

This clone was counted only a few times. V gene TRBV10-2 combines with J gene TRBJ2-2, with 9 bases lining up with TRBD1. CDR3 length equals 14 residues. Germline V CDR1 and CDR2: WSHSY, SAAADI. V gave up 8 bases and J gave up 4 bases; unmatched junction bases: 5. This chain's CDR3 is CASQRQGGTGELFF. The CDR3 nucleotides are TGCGCCAGCCAAAGACAGGGGGGCACCGGGGAGCTGTTTTTT.

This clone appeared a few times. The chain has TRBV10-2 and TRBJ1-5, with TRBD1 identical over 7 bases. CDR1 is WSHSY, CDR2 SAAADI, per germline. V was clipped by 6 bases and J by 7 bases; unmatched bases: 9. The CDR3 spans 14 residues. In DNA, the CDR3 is TGCGCCAGCAGCCATGGGACAGCCAGCCAGCCCCAGCATTTT. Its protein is CASSHGTASQPQHF.

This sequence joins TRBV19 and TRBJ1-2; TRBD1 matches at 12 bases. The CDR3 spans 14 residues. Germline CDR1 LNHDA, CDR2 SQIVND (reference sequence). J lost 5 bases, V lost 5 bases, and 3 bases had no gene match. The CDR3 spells CASSPGQGAYGYTF. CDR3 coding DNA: TGTGCCAGTAGTCCGGGACAGGGGGCGTATGGCTACACCTTC.

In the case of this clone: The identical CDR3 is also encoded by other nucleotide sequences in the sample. CDR3 coding DNA: TGCGCCAGCAGTGACAGGGATACGCAGTATTTT. Its protein is CASSDRDTQYF. V is TRBV10-1 and J is TRBJ2-3; D not certain. This CDR3 is built from 11 residues. V lost 3 bases and J 6 bases, leaving 4 bases between the germline ends. The V gene's germline CDR1 is WNHNN and CDR2 SYGVQD (reference sequence).

For the CDR3, the DNA is TGTGCCAGCGGTAGCGGGGGATACACAGATACGCAGTATTTT. It yields the protein CASGSGGYTDTQYF. This chain joins TRBV19 and TRBJ2-3, with 9 positions matching TRBD2. Germline CDR1 and CDR2: LNHDA and SQIVND (reference sequence). The CDR3 extends over 14 amino acids. The trim removed 9 bases at V and 2 bases at J, leaving 6 bases unmatched.

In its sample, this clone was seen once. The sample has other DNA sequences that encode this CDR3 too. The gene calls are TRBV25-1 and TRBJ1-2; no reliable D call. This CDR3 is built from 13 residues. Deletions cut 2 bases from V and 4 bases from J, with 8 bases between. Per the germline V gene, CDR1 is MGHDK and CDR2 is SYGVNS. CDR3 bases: TGTGCCAGCAGTGAAACGGGAGGCTATGGCTACACCTTC. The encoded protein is CASSETGGYGYTF.

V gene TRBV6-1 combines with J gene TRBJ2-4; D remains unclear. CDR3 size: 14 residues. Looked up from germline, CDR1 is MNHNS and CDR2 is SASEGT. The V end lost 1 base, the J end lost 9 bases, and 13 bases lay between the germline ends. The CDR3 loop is CASSEGDGVGIQYF. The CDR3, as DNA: TGTGCCAGCAGTGAAGGTGACGGAGTTGGCATTCAGTACTTC.

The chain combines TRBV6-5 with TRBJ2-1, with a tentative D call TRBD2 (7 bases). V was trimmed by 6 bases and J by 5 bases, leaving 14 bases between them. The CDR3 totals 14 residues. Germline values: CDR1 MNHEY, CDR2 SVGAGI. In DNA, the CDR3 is TGTGCCAGCAGAGGCGGGGGCACTCACAATGAGCAGTTCTTC. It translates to CASRGGGTHNEQFF.

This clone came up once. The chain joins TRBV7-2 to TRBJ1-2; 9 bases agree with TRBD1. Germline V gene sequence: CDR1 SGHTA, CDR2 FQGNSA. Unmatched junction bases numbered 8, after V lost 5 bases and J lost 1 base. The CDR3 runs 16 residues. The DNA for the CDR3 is TGTGCCAGCAGCCCCGTAGGGACAGGGATTAACTATGGCTACACCTTC. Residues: CASSPVGTGINYGYTF. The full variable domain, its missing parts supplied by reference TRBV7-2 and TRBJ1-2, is GAGVSQSPSNKVTEKGKDVELRCDPISGHTALYWYRQSLGQGLEFLIYFQGNSAPDKSGLPSDRFSAERTGGSVSTLTIQRTQQEDSAVYLCASSPVGTGINYGYTFGSGTRLTVV.

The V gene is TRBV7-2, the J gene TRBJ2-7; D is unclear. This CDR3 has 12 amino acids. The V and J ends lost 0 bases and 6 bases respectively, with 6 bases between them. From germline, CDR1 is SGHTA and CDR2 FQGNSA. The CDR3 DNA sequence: TGTGCCAGCAGCTTAGCGCGCCGCGAGCAGTACTTC. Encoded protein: CASSLARREQYF.

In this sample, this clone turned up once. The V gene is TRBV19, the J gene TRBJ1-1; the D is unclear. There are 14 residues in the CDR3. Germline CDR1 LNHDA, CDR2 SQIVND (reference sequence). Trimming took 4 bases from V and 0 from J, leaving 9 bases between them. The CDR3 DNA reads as TGTGCCAGTAGTACGGTCGTCCTGAACACTGAAGCTTTCTTT. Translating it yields CASSTVVLNTEAFF.

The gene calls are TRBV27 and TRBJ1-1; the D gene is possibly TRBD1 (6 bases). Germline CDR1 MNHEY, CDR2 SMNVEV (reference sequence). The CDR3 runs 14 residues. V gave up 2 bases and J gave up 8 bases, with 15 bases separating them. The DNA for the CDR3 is TGTGCCAGCAGTTTAACACCACAGGGTAGCGAAGCTTTCTTT. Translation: CASSLTPQGSEAFF.

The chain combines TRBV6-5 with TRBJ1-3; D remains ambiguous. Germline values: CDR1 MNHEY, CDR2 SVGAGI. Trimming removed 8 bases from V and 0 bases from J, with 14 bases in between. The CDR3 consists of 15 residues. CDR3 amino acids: CASSQQARSGNTIYF. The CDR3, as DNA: TGTGCCAGCTCTCAGCAGGCTCGCTCTGGAAACACCATATATTTT.

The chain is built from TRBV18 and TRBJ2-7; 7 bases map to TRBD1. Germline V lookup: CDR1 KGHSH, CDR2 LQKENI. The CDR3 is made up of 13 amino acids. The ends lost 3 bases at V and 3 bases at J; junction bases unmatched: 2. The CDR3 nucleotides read TGTGCCAGCTCACCTGACAGGGACTACGAGCAGTACTTC. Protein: CASSPDRDYEQYF.

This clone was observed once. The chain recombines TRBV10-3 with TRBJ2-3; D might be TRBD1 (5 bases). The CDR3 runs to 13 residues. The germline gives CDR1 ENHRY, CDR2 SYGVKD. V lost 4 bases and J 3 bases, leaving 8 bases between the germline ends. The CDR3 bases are TGTGCCATCAGTGTGCAGGGAACAGATACGCAGTATTTT. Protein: CAISVQGTDTQYF.

CDR3 nucleotide sequence: TGTGCCAGCAGCCCTCGAACAGGGGGGAATTCACCCCTCCACTTT. Translation: CASSPRTGGNSPLHF. The chain has TRBV5-8 and TRBJ1-6, with 8 bases identical to TRBD1. The CDR3 extends over 15 amino acids. In germline, CDR1 is SGHTS, CDR2 YDEGEE. J lost 7 bases, V lost 4 bases, and 7 bases had no gene match. The full variable domain, its missing parts supplied by reference TRBV5-8 and TRBJ1-6, is EAGVTQSPTHLIKTRGQQATLRCSPISGHTSVYWYQQALGLGLQFLLWYDEGEERNRGNFPPRFSGRQFPNYSSELNVNALELEDSALYLCASSPRTGGNSPLHFGNGTRLTVT.

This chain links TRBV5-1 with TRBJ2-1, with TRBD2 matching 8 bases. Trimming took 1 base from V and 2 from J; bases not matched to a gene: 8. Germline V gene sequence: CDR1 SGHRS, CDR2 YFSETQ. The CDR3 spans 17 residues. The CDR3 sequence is CASSLYPAGDPYNEQFF. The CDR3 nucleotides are TGCGCCAGCAGCTTGTACCCAGCGGGGGACCCCTACAATGAGCAGTTCTTC.

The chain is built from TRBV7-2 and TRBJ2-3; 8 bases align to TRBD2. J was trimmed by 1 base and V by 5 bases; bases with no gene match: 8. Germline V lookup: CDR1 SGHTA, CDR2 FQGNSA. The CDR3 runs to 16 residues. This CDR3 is CASSPQGGGRTDTQYF. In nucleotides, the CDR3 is TGTGCCAGCAGCCCCCAAGGCGGGGGGCGCACAGATACGCAGTATTTT. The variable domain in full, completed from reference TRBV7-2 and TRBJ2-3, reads GAGVSQSPSNKVTEKGKDVELRCDPISGHTALYWYRQSLGQGLEFLIYFQGNSAPDKSGLPSDRFSAERTGGSVSTLTIQRTQQEDSAVYLCASSPQGGGRTDTQYFGPGTRLTVL.

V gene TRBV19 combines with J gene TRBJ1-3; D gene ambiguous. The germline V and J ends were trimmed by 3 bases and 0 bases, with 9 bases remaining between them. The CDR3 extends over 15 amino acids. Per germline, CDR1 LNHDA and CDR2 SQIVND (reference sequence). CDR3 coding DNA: TGTGCCAGTAGTATCGCGGGGTTCTCTGGAAACACCATATATTTT. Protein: CASSIAGFSGNTIYF.